The 32 T cell receptor beta chains in this list originate from one sample, sequenced in a study of beta chain features in type 1 diabetes. Study conclusions and caveats: All four CD4+ subsets from Type 1 diabetes patients carried moderately but significantly shorter TCRB CDR3s.

These receptors' targets are unknown. Expressed TCRB transcripts got sequenced, as all isolated RNA was reverse transcribed. Profiled with immunoSEQ multiplex PCR; TCRdb holds only in-frame clones, not every one. Counted here are about 260,000 clones, 20% occurring once; the ten biggest clones make up around 0.03%. Sequencing was carried out using naive CD4+ T cells from blood. Receptors originate from a woman in her thirties or forties with type 1 diabetes.

This clone was counted only a few times. This chain connects TRBV2 to TRBJ1-3; no clear D. Trimming stripped 4 bases from V and 0 bases from J, with 10 bases between. The germline CDR1 and CDR2 sequences are SNHLY and FYNNEI. CDR3 length equals 15 residues. The CDR3 nucleotides are TGTGCCAGCAGTGCCTTGGGGAGCTCTGGAAACACCATATATTTT. Encoded protein: CASSALGSSGNTIYF.

This clone came up a few times. This chain joins TRBV6-5 and TRBJ1-5, with 9 bases identical to TRBD1. Germline V gene sequence: CDR1 MNHEY, CDR2 SVGAGI. V shed 6 bases, J shed 7 bases, and the junction held 7 bases outside the gene matches. The CDR3 extends over 14 amino acids. The CDR3 loop reads CASSPGTGKQPQHF. The CDR3 DNA reads TGTGCCAGCAGCCCGGGGACAGGGAAACAGCCCCAGCATTTT.

The chain uses TRBV4-1 and TRBJ2-7; 8 positions agree with TRBD1. V shed 1 base and J 2 bases; nucleotides not matched to a gene: 7. CDR1 MGHRA and CDR2 YSYEKL come from the germline V gene. The CDR3 loop spans 16 amino acids. CDR3 DNA sequence: TGCGCCAGCAGCCAAGGGGGACAGGCCATCCCCTACGAGCAGTACTTC. Translating gives CASSQGGQAIPYEQYF.

The genes are TRBV2 and TRBJ2-5; 14 bases line up with TRBD2. The ends lost 7 bases at V and 6 bases at J; junction bases unmatched: 7. The CDR3 has 15 amino acids. Looked up from germline, CDR1 is SNHLY and CDR2 is FYNNEI. As DNA, the CDR3 is TGTGCCAGCAACGCGGGACTAGCGGGGGTGAAGACCCAGTACTTC. The encoded protein is CASNAGLAGVKTQYF.

The V and J genes are TRBV18 and TRBJ1-1; D remains ambiguous. Germline V gene data show CDR1 as KGHSH and CDR2 as LQKENI. The CDR3 length is 11 residues. V lost 6 bases and J lost 5, with 7 bases in between. The DNA of the CDR3 is TGTGCCAGCTCCGTAGAGACTGAAGCTTTCTTT. This gives the protein CASSVETEAFF.

This clone was seen only a few times. This chain uses TRBV10-3 with TRBJ2-1, with TRBD2 identical over 12 bases. CDR3 length equals 14 residues. V gave up 3 bases and J gave up 8 bases; unmatched junction bases: 2. Germline values: CDR1 ENHRY, CDR2 SYGVKD. CDR3 sequence: CAISDPSGGDEQFF. The DNA for the CDR3 is TGTGCCATCAGTGACCCTAGCGGGGGGGATGAGCAGTTCTTC.

The rearrangement uses TRBV30 and TRBJ1-5; unclear D gene. Trimming took 0 bases from V and 4 from J, leaving 13 bases between them. The length of the CDR3 is 15 residues. Germline V CDR1 and CDR2: GTSNPN, SVGIG (reference sequence). CDR3 region: CAWSVQNTENQPQHF. The CDR3, as DNA: TGTGCCTGGAGTGTACAGAACACAGAAAATCAGCCCCAGCATTTT.

The V and J genes are TRBV30 and TRBJ1-2; TRBD1 aligns across 9 bases. The CDR3 is 16 amino acids. V trimming: 6 bases; J trimming: 4 bases; junction bases outside the gene matches: 15. From germline, CDR1 is GTSNPN and CDR2 SVGIG (reference sequence). CDR3 nucleotide sequence: TGTGCCTGCAGTCCGCAAAGGGACAGGGCTCTCTATGGCTACACCTTC. It encodes CACSPQRDRALYGYTF.

The chain links TRBV28 to TRBJ1-1; D unresolved. CDR1 is MDHEN, CDR2 SYDVKM, per germline. This CDR3 is built from 13 residues. V dropped 4 bases and J dropped 5 bases, with 11 bases sitting between them. CDR3: CASSSSGRTEAFF. The CDR3 nucleotides read TGTGCCAGCAGTTCCTCGGGGAGGACTGAAGCTTTCTTT. Filled out from reference TRBV28 and TRBJ1-1, the complete variable domain reads DVKVTQSSRYLVKRTGEKVFLECVQDMDHENMFWYRQDPGLGLRLIYFSYDVKMKEKGDIPEGYSVSREKKERFSLILESASTNQTSMYLCASSSSGRTEAFFGQGTRLTVV.

The V and J genes are TRBV9 and TRBJ1-5; 9 bases align to TRBD1. Losses at the gene ends were 3 bases for V and 4 bases for J; bases not matched to a gene: 5. This CDR3 has 15 residues. Germline V CDR1 and CDR2: SGDLS, YYNGEE. The CDR3 region is CASSAGQGWNQPQHF. The CDR3, as DNA: TGTGCCAGCAGCGCTGGACAGGGGTGGAATCAGCCCCAGCATTTT.

The gene calls are TRBV29-1 and TRBJ2-3, with 9 bases that match TRBD2. CDR3 length: 14 amino acids. With V trimmed by 8 bases and J by 0 bases, 6 bases remained unmatched. Germline V lookup: CDR1 SQVTM, CDR2 ANQGSEA. CDR3 residues: CSSSGTLSTDTQYF. The CDR3 DNA follows: TGCAGCTCTAGCGGGACCCTTAGCACAGATACGCAGTATTTT.

The chain carries TRBV30 and TRBJ2-5; D gene unclear. The CDR3 covers 11 residues. Germline V gene data show CDR1 as GTSNPN and CDR2 as SVGIG (reference sequence). The CDR3 reads CASSPGETQYF. The CDR3 nucleotides are TGTGCATCCTCCCCGGGAGAGACCCAGTACTTC.

This clone has just a few counts. The rearrangement joins TRBV28 to TRBJ2-5; 7 bases map to TRBD1. V lost 6 bases, J lost 0 bases, and 4 bases stayed unmatched. Germline V CDR1 and CDR2: MDHEN, SYDVKM. This CDR3 region has 14 residues. CDR3 coding DNA: TGTGCCAGCAGGACCGGGACAGACCAAGAGACCCAGTACTTC. This sequence encodes CASRTGTDQETQYF.

V is TRBV28 and J is TRBJ2-1, with TRBD1 matching over 7 bases. The junction had 10 bases not matched to a gene; V was cut back by 6 bases and J by 5 bases. The germline gives CDR1 MDHEN, CDR2 SYDVKM. This CDR3 comprises 15 residues. The DNA of the CDR3 is TGTGCCAGCAGCCCCCCGACAGGGTTACACAATGAGCAGTTCTTC. Protein sequence: CASSPPTGLHNEQFF.

This clone was observed a single time. The chain carries TRBV5-1 and TRBJ1-5; no clear D. Looked up from germline, CDR1 is SGHRS and CDR2 is YFSETQ. CDR3 length: 14 residues. Deletions cut 0 bases from V and 4 bases from J, with 8 bases between. For the CDR3, the DNA is TGCGCCAGCAGCTTGGGTCCTGAGAATCAGCCCCAGCATTTT. Protein sequence: CASSLGPENQPQHF.

The rearrangement joins TRBV5-1 to TRBJ2-7, with TRBD1 as a possible D gene (6 bases). This CDR3 is built from 16 residues. The germline gives CDR1 SGHRS, CDR2 YFSETQ. V lost 0 bases and J 3 bases, leaving 16 bases between the germline ends. CDR3 DNA: TGCGCCAGCAGCTTGGGAGCAGGGGCCACCTTCTACGAGCAGTACTTC. It yields the protein CASSLGAGATFYEQYF.

There are a few counts of this clone. The chain links TRBV5-1 to TRBJ2-7; TRBD1 agrees at 7 bases. The CDR3 contains 14 residues. The J segment lost 2 bases and the V segment lost 2 bases, leaving 4 bases of the junction unmatched. The germline V gene has CDR1 SGHRS and CDR2 YFSETQ. CDR3 region: CASSFGQVTYEQYF. As DNA, the CDR3 is TGCGCCAGCAGCTTTGGACAGGTGACCTACGAGCAGTACTTC.

The chain carries TRBV5-1 and TRBJ2-7; TRBD2 might be the D (6 bases). The CDR3 loop spans 14 amino acids. Looked up from germline, CDR1 is SGHRS and CDR2 is YFSETQ. V was trimmed by 7 bases and J by 0 bases, leaving 14 bases between them. The CDR3 here is CASAPGSSSYEQYF. CDR3 sequence (DNA): TGCGCCAGCGCCCCCGGGAGTAGCTCCTACGAGCAGTACTTC.

The chain carries TRBV29-1 and TRBJ1-1; 7 bases are a match to TRBD1. From germline, CDR1 is SQVTM and CDR2 ANQGSEA. V lost 3 bases, J lost 0 bases, and 1 base stayed unmatched. This CDR3 is 13 amino acids long. The CDR3, as DNA: TGCAGCGTTGAGGGACAGCTGAACACTGAAGCTTTCTTT. Translated, it gives CSVEGQLNTEAFF.

This clone came up a few times. This chain links TRBV21-1 with TRBJ2-7; TRBD1, the table's D call, lacks a check against the DNA. TRBV21-1 is a known pseudogene. This CDR3 region has 15 residues. DNA of the CDR3: TGTGCCAGCAGCAAACCGGGACAGATTCTCTACGAGCAGTACTTC. Its translation is CASSKPGQILYEQYF.

As regards this clone: A junction boundary mismatches the germline segment, possibly from a read error. Other DNA sequences in this specimen translate into the identical CDR3. The V and J genes are TRBV4-1 and TRBJ1-5; D not resolved. The germline V gene encodes CDR1 MGHRA and CDR2 YSYEKL. The CDR3 sequence is 13 residues long. The CDR3 bases are TGTGCCAGCAGCCAAGATCCTAATCAGCCCCAGCATTTT. Its translation is CASSQDPNQPQHF.

This clone has more than one count but fewer than ten. This chain joins TRBV6-5 and TRBJ2-7; the match to TRBD2 covers 9 bases. With 4 bases clipped from V and 2 bases from J, the junction kept 9 bases outside the gene matches. CDR3 length: 16 residues. Germline V gene data show CDR1 as MNHEY and CDR2 as SVGAGI. The CDR3 sequence: CASSSPTSGGAYEQYF. The CDR3 DNA sequence: TGTGCCAGCAGTTCCCCGACTAGCGGAGGTGCCTACGAGCAGTACTTC.

This clone was seen only a few times. This chain links TRBV7-2 with TRBJ2-1, with 7 bases fitting TRBD2. The CDR3 is 14 residues long. Germline lookup yields CDR1 SGHTA and CDR2 FQGNSA. V was clipped by 3 bases and J by 5 bases; unmatched bases: 4. DNA for the CDR3: TGTGCCAGCAGCTTGAGCGGGATCGACAATGAGCAGTTCTTC. Translating it yields CASSLSGIDNEQFF.

The V and J genes are TRBV5-1 and TRBJ2-5; D unresolved. In germline, CDR1 is SGHRS, CDR2 YFSETQ. This CDR3 is built from 14 residues. The ends were cut back, 0 bases at V and 4 bases at J, with 10 bases in the middle. CDR3 bases: TGCGCCAGCAGCTTGGGAGGCTTCGGAGAGACCCAGTACTTC. Its translation is CASSLGGFGETQYF.

This clone was observed a handful of times. The rearrangement links TRBV4-2 to TRBJ2-7; 7 bases align to TRBD2. CDR1 is LGHNA, CDR2 YNFKEQ, per germline. This CDR3 is built from 15 residues. V dropped 0 bases and J dropped 3; count of bases not matched to a gene: 5. Here the CDR3 DNA reads TGTGCCAGCAGCCAAGAGGGCAGGGACTACTACGAGCAGTACTTC. Encoded protein: CASSQEGRDYYEQYF.

The chain has TRBV21-1 and TRBJ1-5; the table names TRBD1, a call not compared with the DNA. TRBV21-1 is deemed a pseudogene. The CDR3 is 12 residues long. CDR3 protein: CASWGRDQPQHF. The CDR3 coding sequence is TGTGCCAGCTGGGGCAGGGATCAGCCCCAGCATTTT.

The V call is TRBV29-1, the J call TRBJ1-5; D is possibly TRBD1 (5 bases). Trimming left V 4 bases short and J 0 bases short, with 13 bases between. CDR1 is SQVTM, CDR2 ANQGSEA, per germline. CDR3 length: 15 amino acids. CDR3 DNA sequence: TGCAGCGTTGTTTGGGCAGGGTATAGCAATCAGCCCCAGCATTTT. Protein sequence: CSVVWAGYSNQPQHF.

The table lists this clone with a few counts. The same CDR3 is also encoded by other DNA sequences in this sample. The gene calls are TRBV5-1 and TRBJ2-5; D is ambiguous. CDR1 is SGHRS and CDR2 is YFSETQ in the germline V gene. V lost 0 bases and J lost 1, with 4 bases in between. The CDR3 is 13 residues long. CDR3 DNA sequence: TGCGCCAGCAGCTTGGGCAGCCAAGAGACCCAGTACTTC. Translating it yields CASSLGSQETQYF.

This clone was seen more than once but under ten times. V gene TRBV15 combines with J gene TRBJ1-4; no clear D gene. V shed 3 bases and J shed 5 bases, with 7 bases lying between them. Germline assignment: CDR1 LNHNV and CDR2 YYDKDF (reference sequence). This CDR3 comprises 13 residues. The CDR3 region is CATSSTGNEKLFF. CDR3 DNA: TGTGCCACCAGCAGCACCGGGAATGAAAAACTGTTTTTT.

This clone was recorded a few times. The same CDR3 arises from other DNA sequences in this sample as well. This sequence joins TRBV29-1 and TRBJ2-1, with 7 bases identical to TRBD2. CDR1 and CDR2 from the germline V gene are SQVTM and ANQGSEA. V gave up 4 bases and J gave up 1 base; unmatched junction bases: 1. This CDR3 contains 13 residues. The CDR3 region is CSVGRGSYNEQFF. Written as DNA, the CDR3 is TGCAGCGTTGGGCGGGGGTCCTACAATGAGCAGTTCTTC.

This clone was recorded a few times. The chain has TRBV4-3 and TRBJ1-5, with D possibly TRBD1 on 6 matching bases. The V gene lost 0 bases and the J gene lost 11 bases, with 11 bases spanning the gap. The CDR3 has 13 amino acids. Germline V gene sequence: CDR1 LGHNA, CDR2 YSLEER. CDR3 nucleotide sequence: TGCGCCAGCAGCCAAGATCGAGGGGGAGCCCAGCATTTT. Residues: CASSQDRGGAQHF.

V and J are TRBV5-4 and TRBJ2-7; the match to TRBD1 covers 8 bases. Germline CDR1 and CDR2: SGHNT and YYREEE (reference sequence). The CDR3 totals 14 residues. Trimming took 4 bases from V and 3 from J; bases not matched to a gene: 6. The CDR3 here is CASSRGQEVYEQYF. The DNA of the CDR3 is TGTGCCAGCAGCCGGGGACAGGAGGTCTACGAGCAGTACTTC.